This T cell receptor beta chain was identified in a study of blood T cell repertoires in COVID-19. Measured with immunoSEQ multiplex PCR; TCRdb has only the in-frame clones, and not every one. Altogether 130,000 to 150,000 clones are present, roughly 81% being singletons, with the ten largest covering 6.5% to 8.5%. CDR3 size: 16 residues. The germline V gene has CDR1 SGHVS and CDR2 FQNEAQ. With 2 bases clipped from V and 1 base from J, the junction kept 6 bases outside the gene matches. The sequence was obtained from a human donor with acute or convalescent COVID-19. The donor label of this sample is uncertain. The specimen sequenced was peripheral blood. V is TRBV7-8 and J is TRBJ2-7; 9 positions match TRBD2. This CDR3 reads CASSLQAGGPSYEQYV. CDR3 DNA sequence: TGTGCCAGCAGCTTACAGGCGGGGGGGCCTTCCTACGAGCAGTACGTC.